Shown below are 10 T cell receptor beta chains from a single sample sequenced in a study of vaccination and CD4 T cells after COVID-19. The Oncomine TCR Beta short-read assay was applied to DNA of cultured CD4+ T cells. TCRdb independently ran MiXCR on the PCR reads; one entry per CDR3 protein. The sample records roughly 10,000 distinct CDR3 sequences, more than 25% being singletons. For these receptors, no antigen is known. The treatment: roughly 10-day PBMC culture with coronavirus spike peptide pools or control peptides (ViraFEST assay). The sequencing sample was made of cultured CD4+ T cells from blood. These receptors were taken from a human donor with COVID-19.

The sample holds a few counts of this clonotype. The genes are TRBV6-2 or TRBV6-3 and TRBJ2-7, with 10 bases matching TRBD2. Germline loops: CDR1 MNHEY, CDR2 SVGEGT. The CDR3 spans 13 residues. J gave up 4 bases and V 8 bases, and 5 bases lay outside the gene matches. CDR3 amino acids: CASLLAGKYEQYF. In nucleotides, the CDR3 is TGTGCCAGCCTACTAGCGGGGAAATACGAGCAGTACTTC.

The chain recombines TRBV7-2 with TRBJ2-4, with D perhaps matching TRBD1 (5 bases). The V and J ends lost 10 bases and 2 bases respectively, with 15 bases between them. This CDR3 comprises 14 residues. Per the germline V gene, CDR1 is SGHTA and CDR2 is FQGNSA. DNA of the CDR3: TGTGCCACCGAGGAATCAGGGTCCAAAAACATTCAGTACTTC. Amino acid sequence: CATEESGSKNIQYF.

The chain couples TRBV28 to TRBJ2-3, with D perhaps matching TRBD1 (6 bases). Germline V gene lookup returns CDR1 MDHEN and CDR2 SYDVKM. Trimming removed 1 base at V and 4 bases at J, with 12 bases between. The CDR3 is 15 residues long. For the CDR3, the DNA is TGTGCCAGCAGTTTATTGGGGACATTGGCAGATACGCAGTATTTT. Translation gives CASSLLGTLADTQYF.

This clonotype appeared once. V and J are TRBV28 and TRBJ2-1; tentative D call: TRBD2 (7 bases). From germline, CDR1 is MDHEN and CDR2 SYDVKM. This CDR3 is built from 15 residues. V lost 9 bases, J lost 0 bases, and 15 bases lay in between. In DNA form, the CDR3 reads TGTGCCAGAATGGGGGGGCGTAGCTCCTACAATGAGCAGTTCTTC. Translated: CARMGGRSSYNEQFF.

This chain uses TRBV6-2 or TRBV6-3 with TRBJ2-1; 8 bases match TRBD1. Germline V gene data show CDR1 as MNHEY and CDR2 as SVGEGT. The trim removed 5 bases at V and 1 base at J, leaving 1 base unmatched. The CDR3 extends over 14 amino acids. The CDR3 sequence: CASSGDRSYNEQFF. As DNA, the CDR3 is TGTGCCAGCAGTGGGGACAGGTCCTACAATGAGCAGTTCTTC.

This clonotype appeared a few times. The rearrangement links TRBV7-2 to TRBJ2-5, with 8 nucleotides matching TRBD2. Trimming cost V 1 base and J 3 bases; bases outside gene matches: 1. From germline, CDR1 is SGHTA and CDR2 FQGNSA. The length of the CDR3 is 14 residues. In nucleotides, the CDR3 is TGTGCCAGCAGCTTAGACGGGGGGGAAGAGACCCAGTACTTC. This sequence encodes CASSLDGGEETQYF. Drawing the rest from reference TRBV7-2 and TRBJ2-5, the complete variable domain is GAGVSQSPSNKVTEKGKDVELRCDPISGHTALYWYRQSLGQGLEFLIYFQGNSAPDKSGLPSDRFSAERTGGSVSTLTIQRTQQEDSAVYLCASSLDGGEETQYFGPGTRLLVL.

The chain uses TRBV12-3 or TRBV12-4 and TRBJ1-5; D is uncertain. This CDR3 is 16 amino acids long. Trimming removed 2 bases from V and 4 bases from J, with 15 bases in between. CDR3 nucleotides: TGTGCCAGCAGTTTACAGTCTGGCCCCCCTAATCAGCCCCAGCATTTT. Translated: CASSLQSGPPNQPQHF.

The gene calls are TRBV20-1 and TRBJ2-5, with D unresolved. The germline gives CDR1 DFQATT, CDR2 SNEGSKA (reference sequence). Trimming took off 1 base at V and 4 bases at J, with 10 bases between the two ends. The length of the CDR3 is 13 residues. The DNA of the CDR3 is TGCAGTGCTAGAGCTCTTAGTGGAGAGACCCAGTACTTC. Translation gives CSARALSGETQYF.

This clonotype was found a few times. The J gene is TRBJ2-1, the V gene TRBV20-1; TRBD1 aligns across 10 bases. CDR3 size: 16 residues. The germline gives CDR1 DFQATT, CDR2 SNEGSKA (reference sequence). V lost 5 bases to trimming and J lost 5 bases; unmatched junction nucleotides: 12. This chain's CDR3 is CSAPFRQGASDNEQFF. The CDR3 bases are TGCAGTGCTCCCTTTCGACAGGGGGCATCGGACAATGAGCAGTTCTTC.

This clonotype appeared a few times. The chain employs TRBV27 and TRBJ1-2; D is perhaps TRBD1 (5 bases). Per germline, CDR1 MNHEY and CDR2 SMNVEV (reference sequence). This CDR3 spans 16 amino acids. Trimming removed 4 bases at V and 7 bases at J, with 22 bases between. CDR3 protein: CASSSFSLTVMSGYTF. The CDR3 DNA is TGTGCCAGCAGTTCCTTTTCACTGACAGTTATGAGTGGCTACACCTTC.